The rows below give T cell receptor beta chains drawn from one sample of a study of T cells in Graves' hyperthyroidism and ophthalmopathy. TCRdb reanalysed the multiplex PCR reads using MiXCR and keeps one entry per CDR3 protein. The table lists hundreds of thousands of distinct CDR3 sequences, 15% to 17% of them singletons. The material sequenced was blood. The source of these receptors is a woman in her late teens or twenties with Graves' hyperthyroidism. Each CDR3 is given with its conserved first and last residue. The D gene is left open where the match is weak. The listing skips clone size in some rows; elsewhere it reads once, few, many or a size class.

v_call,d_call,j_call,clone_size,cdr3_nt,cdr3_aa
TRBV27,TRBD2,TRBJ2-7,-,TGTGCCAGCAGTATGGGACTACTATACGAGCAGTACTTC,CASSMGLLYEQYF
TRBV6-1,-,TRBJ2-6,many,TGTGCCAGCAGTGTCCCCTCTGGGGCCAACGTCCTGACTTTC,CASSVPSGANVLTF
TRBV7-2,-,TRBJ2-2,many,TGTGCCAGCACCATAGGGGGGGGGGAGCTGTTTTTT,CASTIGGGELFF
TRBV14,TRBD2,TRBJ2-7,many,TGTGCCAGCAGTTTTGCGGGAGCCTACGAGCAGTACTTC,CASSFAGAYEQYF
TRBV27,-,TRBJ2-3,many,TGTGCCAGCAGTCGCTCGTATGCAGATACGCAGTATTTT,CASSRSYADTQYF
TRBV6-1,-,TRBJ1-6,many,TGTGCCAGCAGTTTCGGAGGGGGACGGAGTAATTCACCCCTCCACTTT,CASSFGGGRSNSPLHF
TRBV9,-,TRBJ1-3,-,TGTGCCAGCAGCCCAAACCCGGGGTGGACTGGAAACACCATATATTTT,CASSPNPGWTGNTIYF
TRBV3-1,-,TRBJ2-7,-,TGTGCCAGCAGCCAGGATCCGTCCGGGCACGAGCAGTACTTC,CASSQDPSGHEQYF
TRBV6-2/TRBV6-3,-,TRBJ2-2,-,TGTGCCAGCAGCTCCGGGGCCCACACCGGGGAGCTGTTTTTT,CASSSGAHTGELFF
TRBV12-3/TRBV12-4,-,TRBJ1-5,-,TGTGCCAGCAGTTTTCGGACACTTTATCAGCCCCAGCATTTT,CASSFRTLYQPQHF
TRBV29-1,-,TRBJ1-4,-,TGCAGCGTCCCCGGGGGGATTCAAGAAAAACTGTTTTTT,CSVPGGIQEKLFF
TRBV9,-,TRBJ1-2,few,TGTGCCAGCAGCGCGGTGGGACTGTATAACTATGGCTACACCTTC,CASSAVGLYNYGYTF
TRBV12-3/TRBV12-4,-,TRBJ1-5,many,TGTGCCAGCAGTCCTGACGGTAGCAATCAGCCCCAGCATTTT,CASSPDGSNQPQHF
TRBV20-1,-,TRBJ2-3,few,TGCAGTGCTACCCTCACTCCCGGGGGCACAGATACGCAGTATTTT,CSATLTPGGTDTQYF
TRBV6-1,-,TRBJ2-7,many,TGTGCCAGCAGCGCCGCGCTAGCGAACTACGAGCAGTACTTC,CASSAALANYEQYF
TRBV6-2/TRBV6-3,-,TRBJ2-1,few,TGTGCCAGCAGTTACTCTCCGACAGGATTGACCTACAATGAGCAGTTCTTC,CASSYSPTGLTYNEQFF
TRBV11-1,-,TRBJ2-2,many,TGTGCCAGCAGCTTAGGGACCCGGAGGAACACCGGGGAGCTGTTTTTT,CASSLGTRRNTGELFF
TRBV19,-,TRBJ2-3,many,TGTGCCAGTAAGGACCGGCGGTGGGGTACGCAGTATTTT,CASKDRRWGTQYF
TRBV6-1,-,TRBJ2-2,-,TGTGCCAGCCGCACGACCACGAGTAGCGGGGAGCTGTTTTTT,CASRTTTSSGELFF
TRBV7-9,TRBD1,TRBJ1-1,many,TGTGCCAGCAGCGTTGGGACAGTTACTGAAGCTTTCTTT,CASSVGTVTEAFF
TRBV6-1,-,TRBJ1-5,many,TGTGCCAGCAGTGAAGGGGAACAACAGCCCCAGCATTTT,CASSEGEQQPQHF
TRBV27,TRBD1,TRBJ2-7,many,TGTGCCAGCAGTCGCTCCGGGACAGGGGTCTCCTACGAGCAGTACTTC,CASSRSGTGVSYEQYF
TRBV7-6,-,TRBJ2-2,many,TGTGCCAGCAGCCAGTACCGGACGAACACCGGGGAGCTGTTTTTT,CASSQYRTNTGELFF
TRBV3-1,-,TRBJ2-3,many,TGTGCCAGCAGCCTTCTCTCCACAGATACGCAGTATTTT,CASSLLSTDTQYF
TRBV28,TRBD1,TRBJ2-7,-,TGTGCCAGCAGCCGAGGACAGGGAGCCCACGAGCAGTACTTC,CASSRGQGAHEQYF
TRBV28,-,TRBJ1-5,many,TGTGCCAGCCGAGGGGAGCGGCCCCAGCATTTT,CASRGERPQHF
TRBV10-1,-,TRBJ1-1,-,TGCGCCAGCAGTGCCCGGGGTGGGACTGAAGCTTTCTTT,CASSARGGTEAFF
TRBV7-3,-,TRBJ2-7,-,TGTGCCAGCAGCTTAGTTGGCGGGGTCAGCTCCTACGAGCAGTACTTC,CASSLVGGVSSYEQYF
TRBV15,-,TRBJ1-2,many,TGTGCCACCAGCGAGATTCGGGGGGAGGGTGGCTACACCTTC,CATSEIRGEGGYTF
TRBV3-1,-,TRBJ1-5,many,TGTGCCAGCAGCCCTTCGGGGGGGCGTGGACAGCCCCAGCATTTT,CASSPSGGRGQPQHF
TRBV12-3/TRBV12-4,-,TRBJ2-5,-,TGTGCCAGCAGTTGGGGCAGCAGGGAGACCCAGTACTTC,CASSWGSRETQYF
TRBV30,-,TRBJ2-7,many,TGTGCCTGGAGTATATACGGTTACTACGAGCAGTACTTC,CAWSIYGYYEQYF
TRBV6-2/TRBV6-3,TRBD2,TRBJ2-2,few,TGTGCCAGCAGCTGGACCGGGACTAGCGGGGGGACGAACACCGGGGAGCTGTTTTTT,CASSWTGTSGGTNTGELFF
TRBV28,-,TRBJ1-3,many,TGTGCCAGCAGTCTATACCGGGGAGCCTCTGGAAACACCATATATTTT,CASSLYRGASGNTIYF
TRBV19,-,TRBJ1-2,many,TGTGCCAGTAGTATCCGCCGGGACGGCAACTATGGCTACACCTTC,CASSIRRDGNYGYTF
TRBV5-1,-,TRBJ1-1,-,TGCGCCAGCAGCTTTTCAGGCACCATGAACACTGAAGCTTTCTTT,CASSFSGTMNTEAFF
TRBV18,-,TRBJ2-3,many,TGTGCCAGCTCACCACCGTACTACTCTAGCACAGATACGCAGTATTTT,CASSPPYYSSTDTQYF
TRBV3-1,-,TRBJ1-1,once,TGTGCCAGCAGCCAAATCGACAGCTACAACACTGAAGCTTTCTTT,CASSQIDSYNTEAFF
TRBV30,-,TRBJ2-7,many,TGTGCCTGGAGTGTGGGACGCTACGAGCAGTACTTC,CAWSVGRYEQYF
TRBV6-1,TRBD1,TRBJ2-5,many,TGTGCCAGCAGACGACCGACCGGGACAGGGACCCCTCGTGGGGAGTACTTC,CASRRPTGTGTPRGEYF
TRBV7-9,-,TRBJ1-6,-,TGTGCCAGCAGCCCAACGGCGCAGTTTAATTCACCCCTCCACTTT,CASSPTAQFNSPLHF
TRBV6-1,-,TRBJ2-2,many,TGTGCCAGCAGTGAAGTTTTTAGGGGCCCCGGGGAGCTGTTTTTT,CASSEVFRGPGELFF
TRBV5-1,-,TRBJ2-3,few,TGCGCCAGCAGCTTGTATAGGTCCGGAGGCACAGATACGCAGTATTTT,CASSLYRSGGTDTQYF
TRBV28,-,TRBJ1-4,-,TGTGCCAGCAGTCCCGCGTCGGTCCTGGGGAACGAAAAACTGTTTTTT,CASSPASVLGNEKLFF
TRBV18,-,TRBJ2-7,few,TGTGCCAGCTCACCCGGGACACTTACTGAGCAGTACTTC,CASSPGTLTEQYF
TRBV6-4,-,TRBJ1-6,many,TGTGCCAGCAGTGAGCTAGGAGAAAATTCACCCCTCCACTTT,CASSELGENSPLHF
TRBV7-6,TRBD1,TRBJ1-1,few,TGTGCCAGCAGCTTAGAGGCGGGACAGGGGCCTGAAGCTTTCTTT,CASSLEAGQGPEAFF
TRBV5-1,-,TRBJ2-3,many,TGCGCCAGCAAAGGCGCTAACCCCACAGATATGCAGTATTTT,CASKGANPTDMQYF
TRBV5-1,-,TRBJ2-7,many,TGCGCCAGCAGCTTTGGCGGGGTCAGCTCCTACGAGCAGTACTTC,CASSFGGVSSYEQYF
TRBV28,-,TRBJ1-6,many,TGTGCCAGCCGTTTACGGGATTCACCCCTCCACTTT,CASRLRDSPLHF
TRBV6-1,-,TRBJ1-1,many,TGTGCCAGCAGTGGACAGACGAACACTGAAGCTTTCTTT,CASSGQTNTEAFF